This T cell receptor beta chain was sequenced in a study of OX40 agonist ivuxolimab in advanced cancers. Overall study: About 42% of patients had received prior checkpoint inhibitor therapy.

Remarks on this clone: Antigen: not known.

Findings and caveats of the study: Dosing at 0.1 to 3.0 mg/kg was accompanied by clonal expansion of CD4+ and CD8+ blood T cells by week 6. Patients who responded partially at 0.1-3.0 mg/kg showed clonal expansion ranking among the lowest.

Germline CDR1 is MNHEY and CDR2 is SMNVEV (reference sequence). The CDR3 length is 14 residues. V was shortened by 2 bases and J by 4 bases, with 11 bases between the two germline ends. Here immunoSEQ multiplex PCR was the method, and the copy in TCRdb shows in-frame clones only, minus some. Here the sample spans around 70,000 clones, 75% to 95% being singletons. The origin of this receptor is an adult with an advanced solid tumor such as melanoma, head and neck, liver or kidney cancer. The J gene is TRBJ1-2, the V gene TRBV27; D might be TRBD1 (6 bases). Sequenced here: CD4+ or CD8+ T cells sorted from blood, sampled in a trial of the OX40 agonist ivuxolimab. The CDR3 DNA reads TGTGCCAGCAGTTTAGTGGGGGGGGCCTATGGCTACACCTTC. This encodes CASSLVGGAYGYTF.